One sample yielded the 8 T cell receptor beta chains listed below, sequenced in a study of shared clonotypes between healthy human individuals. The protocol was immunoSEQ multiplex PCR, while the TCRdb copy is restricted to in-frame clones and leaves out a portion. Among about 1 million clones listed, approximately 68% were seen once. Sample: memory CD4+ T cells sorted from blood. The subset is: CD45RA-negative fraction. These receptors were taken from a man between 18 and 29 years old in good health.

The chain joins TRBV10-3 to TRBJ1-5; D gene ambiguous. This CDR3 contains 14 residues. Trimming cost V 5 bases and J 0 bases, with 8 bases left between them. Germline CDR1 and CDR2: ENHRY and SYGVKD. This chain's CDR3 is CAISREFSNQPQHF. Here the CDR3 DNA reads TGTGCCATCAGTAGGGAGTTTAGCAATCAGCCCCAGCATTTT.

The chain is built from TRBV10-3 and TRBJ1-2; 8 positions agree with TRBD1. From germline, CDR1 is ENHRY and CDR2 SYGVKD. V lost 6 bases to trimming and J lost 6 bases; unmatched junction nucleotides: 6. This CDR3 spans 13 amino acids. The CDR3 DNA is TGTGCCATCAGCCCTGGACAGGGTGATGGCTACACCTTC. Translating it yields CAISPGQGDGYTF.

This clone appeared a few times. The chain recombines TRBV29-1 with TRBJ2-7; 12 bases are shared with TRBD1. V lost 1 base, J lost 6 bases, and 4 bases stayed unmatched. The CDR3 is 14 residues long. CDR1 is SQVTM and CDR2 is ANQGSEA in the germline V gene. The CDR3 region is CSVEGLGQGAEQYF. Written as DNA, the CDR3 is TGCAGCGTTGAAGGTCTGGGACAGGGGGCCGAGCAGTACTTC.

This chain uses TRBV27 with TRBJ1-1; 8 bases agree with TRBD1. The CDR3 runs 15 residues. Germline CDR1 reads MNHEY; CDR2 reads SMNVEV (reference sequence). The junction had 13 bases not matched to a gene; V was cut back by 8 bases and J by 5 bases. DNA of the CDR3: TGTGCCAGCTTCTCCGGAGGACAGGGCATAACTGAAGCTTTCTTT. It encodes CASFSGGQGITEAFF.

The V and J genes are TRBV21-1 and TRBJ2-7. TRBV21-1 is a pseudogene locus. This CDR3 region has 18 residues. This CDR3 reads CASSKSRGDRPRPYEQYF. CDR3 nucleotides: TGTGCCAGCAGCAAATCACGGGGGGACAGACCAAGACCCTACGAGCAGTACTTC.

The CDR3 loop is CASSISRADTQYF. CDR3 DNA: TGTGCCAGCAGCATCTCTCGGGCAGATACGCAGTATTTT. This rearrangement joins TRBV7-2 to TRBJ2-3; D not resolved. This CDR3 region has 13 residues. Germline CDR1 SGHTA, CDR2 FQGNSA. Trimming left V 5 bases short and J 4 bases short, with 10 bases between. The entire variable domain, with the rest obtained from reference TRBV7-2 and TRBJ2-3, is as follows: GAGVSQSPSNKVTEKGKDVELRCDPISGHTALYWYRQSLGQGLEFLIYFQGNSAPDKSGLPSDRFSAERTGGSVSTLTIQRTQQEDSAVYLCASSISRADTQYFGPGTRLTVL.

The rearrangement links TRBV10-3 to TRBJ2-4, with D possibly TRBD1 on 5 matching bases. Germline CDR1 is ENHRY and CDR2 is SYGVKD. This CDR3 contains 14 residues. V lost 10 bases and J 2 bases, leaving 15 bases between the germline ends. In DNA, the CDR3 is TGTGCCACGAAGGGGAATACGTCCAAAAACATTCAGTACTTC. Amino acids: CATKGNTSKNIQYF.

The chain is built from TRBV5-1 and TRBJ2-5; tentatively, D is TRBD1 or TRBD2 (5 bases each). The germline CDR1 and CDR2 sequences are SGHRS and YFSETQ. This CDR3 has 14 residues. V was shortened by 0 bases and J by 4 bases, with 10 bases between the two germline ends. The CDR3 bases are TGCGCCAGCAGCTTGGGGGACCTCAGAGAGACCCAGTACTTC. It translates to CASSLGDLRETQYF.